This is a list of T cell receptor beta chains from one sample in a study of cytomegalovirus exposure and HLA in healthy donors. The table came from immunoSEQ multiplex PCR; TCRdb's copy has only in-frame clones and leaves some out. This table has around 200,000 clones, about 79% appearing once. The sequenced sample was PBMCs. The receptors come from a male donor in good health and CMV-seronegative. CDR3s include the opening cysteine and the closing phenylalanine or tryptophan. A D gene is named only where the DNA matches it firmly. Clone size is stated in some rows and not others, as once, few, many or a class when expanded.

TRBD2	-	TRBV25-1	TRBJ2-7	TGTGCCAGCAGTGGTGATAGCGGGGGTTACGAGCAGTACTTC	CASSGDSGGYEQYF
TRBD2	-	TRBV6-5	TRBJ2-7	TGTGCCAGCAGACCTATCGGGACTAGCACCTACGAGCAGTACTTC	CASRPIGTSTYEQYF
-	-	TRBV30	TRBJ2-7	TGTGCCTGGAACGGGATAGGGTACGAGCAGTACTTC	CAWNGIGYEQYF
TRBD1	few	TRBV6-1	TRBJ2-2	TGTGCCAGCAGTGAACAGGGGGCTCGAACCGGGGAGCTGTTTTTT	CASSEQGARTGELFF
-	-	TRBV28	TRBJ1-6	TGTGCCAGCTTGGGGGGTACGAATTCACCCCTCCACTTT	CASLGGTNSPLHF
-	-	TRBV7-9	TRBJ1-2	TGTTCCAGCAGCTCCACTGGTCGGACAGATCAAAACTATGGCTACACCTTC	CSSSSTGRTDQNYGYTF
-	-	TRBV7-3	TRBJ2-1	TGTGCCAGCAGCTCACAGGATTCCGGGTACAATGAGCAGTTCTTC	CASSSQDSGYNEQFF
TRBD1	-	TRBV5-1	TRBJ2-7	TGCGCCAGCAGCTTGGCATCGACAGGGGCGTACGAGCAGTACTTC	CASSLASTGAYEQYF
-	-	TRBV7-3	TRBJ2-1	TGTGCCAGCAGCGCGGGGTACAATGAGCAGTTCTTC	CASSAGYNEQFF
TRBD1	few	TRBV29-1	TRBJ2-3	TGCAGCGCCGCACAGGGGAATGCGGCAGATACGCAGTATTTT	CSAAQGNAADTQYF
-	-	TRBV19	TRBJ1-1	TGTGCCAGTAGTAGAGCGAACACTGAAGCTTTCTTT	CASSRANTEAFF
TRBD1	once	TRBV29-1	TRBJ1-1	TGCAGCATCCGGACAGGGAGGAACACTGAAGCTTTCTTT	CSIRTGRNTEAFF
-	-	TRBV28	TRBJ2-7	TGTGCCAGCAGTTTGTCGGGTTTCCCCTACGAGCAGTACTTC	CASSLSGFPYEQYF
TRBD2	-	TRBV4-2	TRBJ2-7	TGTGCCAGCAGGAGGGGGACTAGCGCCTCCTACGAGCAGTACTTC	CASRRGTSASYEQYF
-	-	TRBV27	TRBJ1-5	TGTGCCAGCAGTTTAAGCTGGGGGGACGGCAATCAGCCCCAGCATTTT	CASSLSWGDGNQPQHF
-	few	TRBV7-9	TRBJ1-4	TGTGCCAGCAGTACGGGAGAAAAACTGTTTTTT	CASSTGEKLFF
-	-	TRBV5-4	TRBJ1-2	TGTGCCAGCAGCTTGGAACATTCCTATGGCTACACCTTC	CASSLEHSYGYTF
-	-	TRBV5-1	TRBJ2-1	TGCGCCAGCAGCTCCGACAGGTGGACTGTAGAGCAGTTCTTC	CASSSDRWTVEQFF
-	-	TRBV19	TRBJ2-3	TGTGCCAGTAGTATATGGCCAGGGAGCACAGATACGCAGTATTTT	CASSIWPGSTDTQYF
TRBD2	-	TRBV27	TRBJ2-7	TGTGCCAGCAGTTCACCGCTAGCGGGGTCCTACGAGCAGTACTTC	CASSSPLAGSYEQYF
-	once	TRBV19	TRBJ2-7	TGTGCCAGTAGCTCCCGGGGTTACGAGCAGTACTTC	CASSSRGYEQYF
-	-	TRBV27	TRBJ2-1	TGTGCCAGCAGCCTACCATGGGCCGGCGACAATGAGCAGTTCTTC	CASSLPWAGDNEQFF
TRBD1	-	TRBV6-1	TRBJ2-7	TGTGCCAGCAAGGACAGGGTATTGGGCTACGAGCAGTACTTC	CASKDRVLGYEQYF
TRBD1	-	TRBV6-5	TRBJ1-1	TGTGCCAGCAGTTCAACCGGGACAGGGGTAACTGAAGCTTTCTTT	CASSSTGTGVTEAFF
TRBD2	-	TRBV4-2	TRBJ2-3	TGTGCCAGCAGCCAAGATACAGCGGGGGGGGCAGATACGCAGTATTTT	CASSQDTAGGADTQYF
-	-	TRBV5-4	TRBJ2-7	TGTGCCAGCAGCTTGGTGGACTACCACGAGCAGTACTTC	CASSLVDYHEQYF
-	-	TRBV18	TRBJ1-2	TGTGCCAGCTCAACCTTTTTCCCGGGAGTTACAGCTCTTTATGGCTACACCTTC	CASSTFFPGVTALYGYTF
TRBD1	-	TRBV7-9	TRBJ1-2	TGTGCCAGCAGTTTCGCCGGCCGAATAGACAGGGATAACTATGGCTACACCTTC	CASSFAGRIDRDNYGYTF
TRBD1	-	TRBV7-2	TRBJ1-2	TGTGCCAGCAGCCCGTACACGGGACAGAGTAACTATGGCTACACCTTC	CASSPYTGQSNYGYTF
TRBD1	-	TRBV5-1	TRBJ2-5	TGCGCCAGCAGTGAACAGGGACAGGGGGAGACCCAGTACTTC	CASSEQGQGETQYF
TRBD1	-	TRBV6-5	TRBJ2-7	TGTGCCAGCAGATCCCGGGACAGCTACGAGCAGTACTTC	CASRSRDSYEQYF
TRBD1	-	TRBV18	TRBJ2-7	TGTGCCAGCTCACCAGGGCTACAGGGGGCCTCCTACGAGCAGTACTTC	CASSPGLQGASYEQYF
-	-	TRBV9	TRBJ1-2	TGTGCCTCGGGCCCGGTCCGGGGAAATTACCCCTATGGCTACACCTTC	CASGPVRGNYPYGYTF
TRBD2	few	TRBV7-2	TRBJ2-1	TGTGCCAGCAGCTTAGCGGCCGTAGCGGGATTGTACAATGAGCAGTTCTTC	CASSLAAVAGLYNEQFF
-	-	TRBV4-2	TRBJ2-3	TGTGCCAGCAGCCAAGAGGAGCGGAGCACAGATACGCAGTATTTT	CASSQEERSTDTQYF
TRBD1	once	TRBV9	TRBJ2-2	TGTGCCAGCAGCGTAGCCGGGACAGGGGGGACCGGGGAGCTGTTTTTT	CASSVAGTGGTGELFF
TRBD2	-	TRBV9	TRBJ2-7	TGTGCCAGCAGCCGCGGGGGGGAGCAGTACTTC	CASSRGGEQYF
TRBD1	-	TRBV6-1	TRBJ2-7	TGTGCCAGCAGTGAAGCGGACAGGTCCTCCTACGAGCAGTACTTC	CASSEADRSSYEQYF
TRBD1	-	TRBV4-1	TRBJ1-4	TGCGCCAGCAGCCAAGGACAGGGTAATGAAAAACTGTTTTTT	CASSQGQGNEKLFF
-	-	TRBV7-6	TRBJ2-3	TGTGCCAGCAGCCGATTCGGACAGCTTCTAGAGGGTACGCAGTATTTT	CASSRFGQLLEGTQYF
TRBD2	-	TRBV5-4	TRBJ2-3	TGTGCCAGCAGCTTGACTAGCGGGAGAACAGATACGCAGTATTTT	CASSLTSGRTDTQYF
-	-	TRBV14	TRBJ2-7	TGTGCCAGCAGCCAAGTCGTCTACGAGCAGTACTTC	CASSQVVYEQYF
-	-	TRBV7-2	TRBJ1-1	TGTGCCAGCAGCTTTACAGGGTTGGACACTGAAGCTTTCTTT	CASSFTGLDTEAFF
-	-	TRBV29-1	TRBJ1-6	TGCAGCGCCGCCCCGGTAGGGCTGAAGGGGTTGAATTCACCCCTCCACTTT	CSAAPVGLKGLNSPLHF
TRBD1	-	TRBV7-6	TRBJ2-7	TGTGCCAGCAGCTTACCCCCTGGGACAGGGGGCATCAACGAGCAGTACTTC	CASSLPPGTGGINEQYF
TRBD1	once	TRBV7-3	TRBJ2-1	TGTGCCAGCAGCTGGACAGGGGGAGGGTACAATGAGCAGTTCTTC	CASSWTGGGYNEQFF
TRBD1	-	TRBV18	TRBJ2-1	TGTGCCAGCTCACCAGCCCCCGACAGGGGGCATGAGCAGTTCTTC	CASSPAPDRGHEQFF